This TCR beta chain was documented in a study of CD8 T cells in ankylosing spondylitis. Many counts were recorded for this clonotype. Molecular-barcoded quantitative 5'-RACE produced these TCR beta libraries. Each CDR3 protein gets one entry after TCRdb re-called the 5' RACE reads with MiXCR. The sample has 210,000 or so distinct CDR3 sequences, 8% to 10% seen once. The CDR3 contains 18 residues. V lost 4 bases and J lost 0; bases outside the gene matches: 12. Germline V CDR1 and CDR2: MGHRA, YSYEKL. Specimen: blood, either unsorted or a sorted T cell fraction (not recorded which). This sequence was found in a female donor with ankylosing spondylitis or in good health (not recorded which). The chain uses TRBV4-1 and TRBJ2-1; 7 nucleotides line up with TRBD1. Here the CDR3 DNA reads TGCGCCAGCAGCCGAAACCTCTACCGGGACAGCTCCTACAATGAGCAGTTCTTC. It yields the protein CASSRNLYRDSSYNEQFF.